This T cell receptor beta chain was sequenced in a study of PD-1 blockade in classical Hodgkin lymphoma. Study observations and caveats: Before treatment, TCR diversity in newly diagnosed patients was reportedly lower than in healthy donors. Reasons behind the repertoire differences stay unclear, perhaps disease activity or earlier therapy.

Clones were sequenced by immunoSEQ multiplex PCR, and TCRdb holds only the in-frame ones, with some missing. The sample holds 15,000 to 18,000 clones, about 82% seen once. Documented time point: newly diagnosed, previously untreated cHL patient sample. With magnetic negative selection, CD4+ T cells were purified from PBMCs that had been thawed. Investigators turned to newly diagnosed, untreated classical Hodgkin lymphoma PBMCs for comparison. Turning to this clone: Its antigen is not known.

The CDR3 runs to 14 residues. Germline V CDR1 and CDR2: MGHRA, YSYEKL. V lost 1 base, J lost 4 bases, and 7 bases lay in between. This chain uses TRBV4-1 with TRBJ2-2; D is undetermined. The source is a human donor with classical Hodgkin lymphoma. Sequencing input: CD4+ T cells from blood. CDR3 protein: CASSQGAATGELFF. The CDR3 DNA follows: TGCGCCAGCAGCCAAGGGGCGGCCACCGGGGAGCTGTTTTTT.